This T cell receptor beta chain came from a study of T cells in women clearing cervical HPV infection. Produced via immunoSEQ multiplex PCR; TCRdb's table is partial and in-frame only. The table counts 13,000 or so clones; 10% lies in the top ten. Germline V CDR1 and CDR2: SGHTA, FQGNSA. CDR3 length: 13 residues. Worth noting for this clone: Read coverage stops 3 residues before the CDR3 terminus; the germline J gene supplies the remainder.

The genes are TRBV7-2 and TRBJ2-2, with 7 bases fitting TRBD1. Sample: blood buffy coat. This clonotype originated in a woman aged 18-69 years with a cervical HPV16 infection that either progressed to CIN3+ or cleared (not recorded which). The CDR3 region is CASSPPFDRALFF. The DNA read from the CDR3 is TGTGCCAGCAGCCCACCCTTCGACAGGGCG.